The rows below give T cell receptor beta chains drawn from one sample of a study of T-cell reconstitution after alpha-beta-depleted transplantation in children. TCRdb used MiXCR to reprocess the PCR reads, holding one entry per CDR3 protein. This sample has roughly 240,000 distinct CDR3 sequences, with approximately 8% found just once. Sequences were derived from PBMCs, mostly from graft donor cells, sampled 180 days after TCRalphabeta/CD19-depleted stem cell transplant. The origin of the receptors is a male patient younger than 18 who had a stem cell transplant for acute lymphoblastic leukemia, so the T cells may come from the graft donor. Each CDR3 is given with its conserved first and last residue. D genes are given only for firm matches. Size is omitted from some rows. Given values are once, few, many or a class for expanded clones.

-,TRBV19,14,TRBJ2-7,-,CASSIRGVAYEQYF,TGTGCCAGTAGTATACGGGGAGTTGCCTACGAGCAGTACTTC
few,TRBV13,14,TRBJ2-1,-,CASSLVGPAVEQFF,TGTGCCAGCAGCTTAGTAGGGCCGGCCGTTGAGCAGTTCTTC
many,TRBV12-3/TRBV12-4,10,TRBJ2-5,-,CASGQETQYF,TGTGCCAGCGGCCAAGAGACCCAGTACTTC
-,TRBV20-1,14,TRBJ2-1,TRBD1,CSARNRGVNNEQFF,TGCAGTGCTAGGAACAGGGGGGTCAACAATGAGCAGTTCTTC
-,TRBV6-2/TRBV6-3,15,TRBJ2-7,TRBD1,CASGWGQGLSYEQYF,TGTGCCAGCGGATGGGGACAGGGACTCTCCTACGAGCAGTACTTC
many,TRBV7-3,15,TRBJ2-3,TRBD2,CASSSGLAETDTQYF,TGTGCCAGCAGCTCTGGACTAGCGGAAACAGATACGCAGTATTTT
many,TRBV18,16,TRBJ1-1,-,CASSPPGKLMNTEAFF,TGTGCCAGCTCACCACCAGGGAAACTCATGAACACTGAAGCTTTCTTT
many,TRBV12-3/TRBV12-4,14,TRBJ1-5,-,CASSYQGWYQPQHF,TGTGCCAGCAGTTACCAGGGGTGGTACCAGCCCCAGCATTTT
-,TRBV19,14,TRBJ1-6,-,CASALQVDNSPLHF,TGTGCCAGTGCCTTACAGGTGGACAATTCACCCCTCCACTTT
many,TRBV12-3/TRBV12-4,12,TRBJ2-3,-,CASSFGTDTQYF,TGTGCCAGCAGTTTCGGAACAGATACGCAGTATTTT
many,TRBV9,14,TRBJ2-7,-,CASSVGRGMGEQYF,TGTGCCAGCAGCGTGGGAAGGGGGATGGGGGAGCAGTACTTC
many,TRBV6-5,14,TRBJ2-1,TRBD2,CASSSETSMNEQFF,TGTGCCAGCAGTTCCGAGACTAGCATGAATGAGCAGTTCTTC
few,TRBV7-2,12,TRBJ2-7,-,CASSARDNEQYF,TGTGCCAGCAGCGCCCGGGATAACGAGCAGTACTTC
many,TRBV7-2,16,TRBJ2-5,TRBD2,CASSLRTSGTLETQYF,TGTGCCAGCAGCCTCCGGACTAGCGGAACTCTGGAGACCCAGTACTTC
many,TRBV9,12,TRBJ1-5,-,CASSEGRGPQHF,TGTGCCAGCAGCGAGGGGCGGGGGCCCCAGCATTTT
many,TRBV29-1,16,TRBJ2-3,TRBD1,CSVDHHRTGGKNTQYF,TGCAGCGTTGATCACCACAGGACAGGGGGCAAGAATACGCAGTATTTT
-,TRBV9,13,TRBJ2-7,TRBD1,CASSEQGEDEQYF,TGTGCCAGCAGCGAGCAGGGGGAAGACGAGCAGTACTTC
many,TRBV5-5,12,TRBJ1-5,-,CASSLKNQPQHF,TGTGCCAGCAGCTTGAAAAACCAGCCCCAGCATTTT
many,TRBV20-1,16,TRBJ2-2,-,CSARVPGTPNTGELFF,TGCAGTGCTAGAGTACCCGGGACACCTAACACCGGGGAGCTGTTTTTT
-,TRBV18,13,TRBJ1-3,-,CASSPDSRNTIYF,TGTGCCAGCTCACCCGACAGTCGAAACACCATATATTTT
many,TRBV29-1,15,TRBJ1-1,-,CSVRGAGVWNTEAFF,TGCAGCGTTAGGGGAGCAGGGGTATGGAACACTGAAGCTTTCTTT
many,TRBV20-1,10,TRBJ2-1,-,CSARRSEQFF,TGCAGTGCCCGTCGGTCTGAGCAGTTCTTC
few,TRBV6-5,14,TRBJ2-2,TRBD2,CASSYGGDTGELFF,TGTGCCAGCAGTTATGGGGGGGACACCGGGGAGCTGTTTTTT
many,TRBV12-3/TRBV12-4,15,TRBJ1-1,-,CASSFLGQKNTEAFF,TGTGCCAGCAGTTTTTTGGGGCAGAAGAACACTGAAGCTTTCTTT
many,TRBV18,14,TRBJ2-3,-,CASFIIPSTDTQYF,TGTGCCAGCTTCATAATTCCTAGCACAGATACGCAGTATTTT
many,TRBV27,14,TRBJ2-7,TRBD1,CASSLNRGRYEQYF,TGTGCCAGCAGTTTAAACAGGGGGCGCTACGAGCAGTACTTC
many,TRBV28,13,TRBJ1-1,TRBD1,CASSLGTGAEAFF,TGTGCCAGCAGTCTAGGAACAGGGGCTGAAGCTTTCTTT
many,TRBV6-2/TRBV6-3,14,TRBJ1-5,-,CASRRSDSNQPQHF,TGTGCCAGCAGACGCTCAGATAGCAATCAGCCCCAGCATTTT
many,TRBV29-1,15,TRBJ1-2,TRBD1,CSVPRGGQAYYGYTF,TGCAGCGTCCCGAGGGGGGGACAGGCGTACTATGGCTACACCTTC
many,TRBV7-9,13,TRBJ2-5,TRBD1,CASSPRQGKTQYF,TGTGCCAGCAGCCCTAGACAGGGAAAGACCCAGTACTTC
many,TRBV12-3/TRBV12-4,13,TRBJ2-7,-,CASSFAAVYEQYF,TGTGCCAGCAGTTTTGCGGCGGTCTACGAGCAGTACTTC
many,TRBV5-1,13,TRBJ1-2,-,CASSVTSFDGYTF,TGCGCCAGCAGCGTAACGAGTTTTGATGGCTACACCTTC
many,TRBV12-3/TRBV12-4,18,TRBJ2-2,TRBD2,CASSLGLAGGPVTGELFF,TGTGCCAGCAGCCTGGGACTAGCGGGGGGGCCGGTCACCGGGGAGCTGTTTTTT
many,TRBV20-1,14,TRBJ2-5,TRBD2,CSAGLAVAIETQYF,TGCAGTGCCGGACTAGCTGTAGCGATAGAGACCCAGTACTTC
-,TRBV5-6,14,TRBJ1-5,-,CASSSYRSFQPQHF,TGTGCCAGCAGCTCATACCGGAGCTTTCAGCCCCAGCATTTT
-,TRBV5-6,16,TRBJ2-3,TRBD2,CASSPRLAGGTDTQYF,TGTGCCAGCAGCCCTCGGCTAGCGGGGGGCACAGATACGCAGTATTTT
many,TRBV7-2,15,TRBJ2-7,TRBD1,CASSPNHWDRGEQYF,TGTGCCAGCAGCCCAAACCACTGGGACAGGGGCGAGCAGTACTTC
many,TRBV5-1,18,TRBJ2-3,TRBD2,CASAGGQTSGVSTDTQYF,TGCGCCAGCGCAGGGGGCCAGACTAGCGGGGTGAGCACAGATACGCAGTATTTT
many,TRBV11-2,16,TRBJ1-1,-,CASSLRGASLNTEAFF,TGTGCCAGCAGCCTTAGGGGGGCCAGCTTGAACACTGAAGCTTTCTTT
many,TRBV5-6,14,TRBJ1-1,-,CASSLERLNTEAFF,TGTGCCAGCAGCTTGGAGCGGCTGAACACTGAAGCTTTCTTT
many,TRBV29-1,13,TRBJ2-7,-,CSAGQRLSYEQYF,TGCAGCGCCGGACAGCGGCTTTCCTACGAGCAGTACTTC
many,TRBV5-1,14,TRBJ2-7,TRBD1,CASSSGQGGYEQYF,TGCGCCAGCAGCTCGGGACAGGGCGGCTACGAGCAGTACTTC
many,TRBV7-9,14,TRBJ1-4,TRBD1,CASSIDRAQEKLFF,TGTGCCAGCAGCATAGACAGGGCACAGGAAAAACTGTTTTTT
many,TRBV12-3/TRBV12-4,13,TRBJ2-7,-,CASSVQFSYEQYF,TGTGCCAGCAGTGTTCAGTTCTCCTACGAGCAGTACTTC
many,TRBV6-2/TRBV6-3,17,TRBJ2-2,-,CASSRTRGGSGTGELFF,TGTGCCAGCAGCCGTACTAGAGGTGGGAGTGGAACCGGGGAGCTGTTTTTT
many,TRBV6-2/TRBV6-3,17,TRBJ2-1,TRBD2,CASTTSSIAGASDEQFF,TGTGCCAGCACCACCTCCTCCATAGCGGGAGCGTCGGATGAGCAGTTCTTC
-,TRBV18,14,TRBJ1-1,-,CASSPLSGYREAFF,TGTGCCAGCTCACCATTAAGCGGTTATCGAGAAGCTTTCTTT
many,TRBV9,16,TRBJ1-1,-,CASSVTPGGSGTEAFF,TGTGCCAGCAGCGTAACCCCGGGGGGGTCTGGCACTGAAGCTTTCTTT
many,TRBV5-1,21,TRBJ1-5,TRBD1,CASSLNSDRDRYEDSNQPQHF,TGCGCCAGCAGCCTAAACTCAGACCGGGACAGGTATGAGGATAGCAATCAGCCCCAGCATTTT
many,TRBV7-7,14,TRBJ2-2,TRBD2,CASSRLGGTGELFF,TGTGCCAGCAGCCGGCTGGGAGGGACCGGGGAGCTGTTTTTT
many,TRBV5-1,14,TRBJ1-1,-,CASSPRDPNTEAFF,TGCGCCAGCAGCCCCCGGGACCCGAACACTGAAGCTTTCTTT
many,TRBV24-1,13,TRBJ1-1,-,CATSHGGNTEAFF,TGTGCCACCAGTCACGGGGGGAACACTGAAGCTTTCTTT
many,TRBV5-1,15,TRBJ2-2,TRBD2,CASSLATSGTGELFF,TGCGCCAGCAGCTTGGCGACTAGCGGCACCGGGGAGCTGTTTTTT
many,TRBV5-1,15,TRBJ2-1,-,CASSPQGPRNNEQFF,TGCGCCAGCAGCCCCCAAGGACCCCGAAACAATGAGCAGTTCTTC
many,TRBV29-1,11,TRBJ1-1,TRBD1,CSVGRDSEAFF,TGCAGCGTTGGCCGGGACAGTGAAGCTTTCTTT
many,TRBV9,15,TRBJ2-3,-,CASSAVQGLTDTQYF,TGTGCCAGCAGCGCCGTCCAGGGATTAACAGATACGCAGTATTTT
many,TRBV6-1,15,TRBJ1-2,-,CASSLRQGPNYGYTF,TGTGCCAGCAGCCTTAGGCAGGGCCCAAACTATGGCTACACCTTC
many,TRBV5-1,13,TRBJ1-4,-,CASSPGRNEKLFF,TGCGCCAGCAGCCCCGGGAGGAATGAAAAACTGTTTTTT
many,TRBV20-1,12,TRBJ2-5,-,CSARVRQETQYF,TGCAGTGCTAGAGTACGGCAAGAGACCCAGTACTTC